Listed below are T cell receptor beta chains from one sample, sequenced in a study of blood T cell repertoires in COVID-19. Sequenced by immunoSEQ multiplex PCR; TCRdb stores in-frame clones only, minus some. The sample carries fewer than 300,000 clones, more than 85% recorded once. Sequenced sample: peripheral blood. The receptors shown here come from a person aged 18-30 years with COVID-19, enrolled during active disease. Both conserved end residues are part of each CDR3. Fields, in order: V gene, J gene, D gene, clone size, CDR3 protein, CDR3 DNA. D genes are given only for firm matches. A row's size may be missing; if present it is once, few, many or a size class.

TRBV19	TRBJ1-4	NA	NA	CASSAYVSDSSNEKLFF	TGTGCCAGTAGTGCCTACGTGTCGGACAGCTCTAATGAAAAACTGTTTTTT
TRBV5-1	TRBJ2-7	TRBD2	NA	CASNPSGSPAYEQYF	TGCGCCAGCAACCCTAGCGGGAGTCCAGCCTACGAGCAGTACTTC
TRBV11-2	TRBJ2-1	TRBD2	NA	CASSFPGLAGTGEQFF	TGTGCCAGCAGCTTTCCGGGACTAGCGGGAACCGGGGAGCAGTTCTTC
TRBV3-1/TRBV3-2	TRBJ2-3	TRBD2	NA	CASSQRLAGGDTQYF	TGTGCCAGCAGCCAACGACTAGCGGGAGGTGATACGCAGTATTTT
TRBV11-3	TRBJ2-3	NA	NA	CASSLGAGVADTQYF	TGTGCCAGCAGCTTAGGGGCAGGGGTGGCAGATACGCAGTATTTT
TRBV6-5	TRBJ2-7	NA	NA	CASSYREGRVDEQYF	TGTGCCAGCAGTTACCGTGAGGGCAGAGTGGACGAGCAGTACTTC
TRBV19	TRBJ1-1	NA	once	CASSIVGVYTEAFF	TGTGCCAGTAGTATAGTAGGGGTTTACACTGAAGCTTTCTTT
TRBV4-1	TRBJ2-7	TRBD2	NA	CASSQGLAGAYEQYF	TGCGCCAGCAGCCAAGGACTAGCGGGGGCCTACGAGCAGTACTTC
TRBV7-8	TRBJ2-4	NA	NA	CASSFRLEAANLAKNIQYF	TGTGCCAGCAGCTTCCGCCTCGAAGCGGCCAACCTAGCCAAAAACATTCAGTACTTC
TRBV5-4	TRBJ2-3	NA	NA	CASSLDEGRTDTQYF	TGTGCCAGCAGCTTGGATGAGGGGAGGACAGATACGCAGTATTTT
TRBV2	TRBJ2-1	TRBD2	few	CAGWTSDGNEQFF	TGTGCCGGGTGGACTAGCGATGGCAATGAGCAGTTCTTC
TRBV27	TRBJ1-2	NA	few	CASSSAGYGYTF	TGTGCCAGCAGTTCAGCGGGCTATGGCTACACCTTC
TRBV28	TRBJ1-6	NA	NA	CASSLSGQLNSPLHF	TGTGCCAGCAGTTTATCGGGACAATTAAATTCACCCCTCCACTTT
TRBV28	TRBJ1-5	NA	NA	CASSLWGQGNQPQHF	TGTGCCAGCAGTTTATGGGGGCAGGGTAATCAGCCCCAGCATTTT
TRBV7-9	TRBJ2-1	NA	NA	CASSPGLNNEQFF	TGTGCCAGCAGCCCCGGACTTAACAATGAGCAGTTCTTC
TRBV7-9	TRBJ1-4	TRBD1	NA	CASSQAQGAVGEKLFF	TGTGCCAGCAGCCAAGCTCAGGGGGCTGTCGGTGAAAAACTGTTTTTT
TRBV5-1	TRBJ2-3	TRBD2	NA	CASSGRLATYF	TGCGCCAGCAGCGGCCGACTAGCGACGTATTTT